One sample yielded the 2 T cell receptor beta chains listed below, sequenced in a study of radiation and T cells in renal cell carcinoma. Time point described: baseline pretreatment blood. Described treatment: 15 Gy SBRT to primary tumor, nephrectomy 4 weeks later. TCRdb's table, derived via immunoSEQ multiplex PCR, lists solely in-frame clones and lacks some. This table holds roughly 100,000 clones, approximately 86% found once. This specimen consisted of blood, obtained from a patient whose treatment included radiotherapy and nephrectomy. All receptors derive from a man aged 50-59 years with renal cell carcinoma.

The chain couples TRBV27 to TRBJ2-3; D could derive from TRBD1 or TRBD2 (5 bases each). The CDR3 runs to 16 residues. The V gene's germline CDR1 is MNHEY and CDR2 SMNVEV (reference sequence). The germline V and J ends were trimmed by 3 bases and 2 bases, with 15 bases remaining between them. The CDR3 nucleotides read TGTGCCAGCAGTTTGTACGGGACCACAATCACAGATACGCAGTATTTT. Encoded protein: CASSLYGTTITDTQYF.

The chain recombines TRBV7-2 with TRBJ2-4; weak D call: TRBD2 (5 bases). Trimming took 3 bases from V and 4 from J, leaving 7 bases between them. The CDR3 spans 13 residues. CDR1 is SGHTA and CDR2 is FQGNSA in the germline V gene. CDR3 nucleotides: TGTGCCAGCAGCTTTAGGGAGAAAAACATTCAGTACTTC. Protein sequence: CASSFREKNIQYF.